This entry describes one TCR beta chain. Sample time point: after neoadjuvant nivolumab, at surgical resection. The patients had HPV-negative, locally advanced oral cavity squamous cell carcinoma. The protocol was immunoSEQ multiplex PCR, while the TCRdb copy is restricted to in-frame clones and leaves out a portion. The data hold around 70,000 clones, with approximately 81% observed a single time. Per the germline V gene, CDR1 is SGHRS and CDR2 is YFSETQ. V lost 1 base and J lost 5, with 15 bases in between. The CDR3 consists of 15 residues. These data come from a study of neoadjuvant anti-PD-1 for oral cavity cancer.

The TCR originated in a person aged 35-79 years with oral cavity squamous cell carcinoma. The sample in question was PBMCs, obtained after nivolumab (anti-PD-1) treatment. The chain combines TRBV5-1 with TRBJ1-1; no reliable D call. Written as DNA, the CDR3 is TGCGCCAGCAGCTTGAGCCCTGGGGAAGGGACTGAAGCTTTCTTT. Translation: CASSLSPGEGTEAFF.